These 4 T cell receptor beta chains came from one sample sequenced in a study of vaccination effects on CD4 cells after COVID-19. Using immunoSEQ multiplex PCR, the repertoire was profiled, and TCRdb retains in-frame clones only, with some absent. The sample holds 23,000 or so clones, approximately 73% seen once. Pools of viral peptides were used by the ViraFEST assay to expand antigen-specific CD4+ T cells ahead of sequencing. At the end of about 10 days of culture, CD4+ T cells were isolated. These receptors' targets are unknown. The input for sequencing was CD4+ T cells from PBMCs cultured with HCoV-229E spike peptides, taken before COVID-19 vaccination. All receptors come from a human donor who received a COVID-19 vaccine.

V gene TRBV5-8 combines with J gene TRBJ1-1; D gene uncertain. The CDR3 has 13 amino acids. V lost 0 bases and J 5 bases, leaving 8 bases between the germline ends. Germline V CDR1 and CDR2: SGHTS, YDEGEE. CDR3 protein: CASSLAEGTEAFF. CDR3 in DNA: TGTGCCAGCAGCTTGGCCGAGGGAACTGAAGCTTTCTTT. The variable domain in full, with the rest retrieved from reference TRBV5-8 and TRBJ1-1, is EAGVTQSPTHLIKTRGQQATLRCSPISGHTSVYWYQQALGLGLQFLLWYDEGEERNRGNFPPRFSGRQFPNYSSELNVNALELEDSALYLCASSLAEGTEAFFGQGTRLTVV.

This clone was observed a few times. This rearrangement joins TRBV18 to TRBJ1-6; D is ambiguous. Trimming shortened V by 1 base and J by 6 bases, and 4 bases separated the two germline ends. This CDR3 region has 13 residues. CDR1 KGHSH and CDR2 LQKENI come from the germline V gene. This chain's CDR3 is CASSPQPNSPLHF. In nucleotides, the CDR3 is TGTGCCAGCTCACCACAACCTAATTCACCCCTCCACTTT.

The chain links TRBV3-1 (or the pseudogene TRBV3-2) to TRBJ2-7, with 8 bases that match TRBD1. J gave up 9 bases and V 4 bases, and 11 bases lay outside the gene matches. The CDR3 sequence is 14 residues long. The germline V gene encodes CDR1 LGHDT and CDR2 YNNKEL (reference sequence). CDR3 protein: CASSLEQGARGQYF. CDR3 bases: TGTGCCAGCAGCCTAGAGCAGGGGGCGCGAGGGCAGTACTTC.

CDR3 sequence: CATSRQGRTGELFF. DNA for the CDR3: TGTGCCACCAGTCGGCAAGGGAGGACCGGGGAGCTGTTTTTT. J is TRBJ2-2 and V is TRBV24-1; maybe TRBD2 (6 bases). Trimming cost V 6 bases and J 5 bases, with 12 bases left between them. CDR3 length: 14 residues. CDR1 and CDR2 from the germline V gene are KGHDR and SFDVKD.